This entry features one T cell receptor (beta chain) sequence. TCRdb processed the 5' RACE reads anew with MiXCR; each CDR3 protein has one entry. Here the sample spans 150,000 or so distinct CDR3 sequences, 25% to 35% being singletons. This sample is part of a study of CD8 T cells in ankylosing spondylitis. Germline assignment: CDR1 SEHNR and CDR2 FQNEAQ (reference sequence). This CDR3 contains 12 residues. Trimming pared 5 bases from V and 2 bases from J, leaving 7 bases between. V is TRBV7-9 and J is TRBJ2-7; D call uncertain. Sequenced material: synovial fluid, either unsorted or a sorted T cell fraction (not recorded which). The origin of this receptor is a male donor with ankylosing spondylitis. CDR3 loop: CASSLAPYEQYF. The CDR3 bases are TGTGCCAGCAGCCTTGCCCCCTACGAGCAGTACTTC. The variable domain in full, completed from reference TRBV7-9 and TRBJ2-7, reads DTGVSQNPRHKITKRGQNVTFRCDPISEHNRLYWYRQTLGQGPEFLTYFQNEAQLEKSRLLSDRFSAERPKGSFSTLEIQRTEQGDSAMYLCASSLAPYEQYFGPGTRLTVT.